The rows below give T cell receptor beta chains drawn from one sample of a study of molecular identifiers for immune sequencing clone quantification. One entry per CDR3 protein, called by TCRdb with MiXCR from the PCR reads. This table holds hundreds of thousands of distinct CDR3 sequences, about 22% found once. The sequenced sample consisted of naive CD8+ T cells from blood, with Jurkat cell RNA spiked in. These receptors originate from a human donor in good health. Some libraries in this study had Jurkat cell RNA spiked in. CDR3s include the opening cysteine and the closing phenylalanine or tryptophan. Fields, in order: D gene, J gene, V gene, CDR3 protein. D genes are given only for firm matches.

d_gene: TRBD1
j_gene: TRBJ1-2
v_gene: TRBV27
CDR3aa: CASSFGTGDPSGYTF

d_gene: NA
j_gene: TRBJ2-3
v_gene: TRBV7-9
CDR3aa: CASSLKSTSTDTQYF

d_gene: TRBD1
j_gene: TRBJ1-2
v_gene: TRBV20-1
CDR3aa: CSAEKTGDNYGYTF

d_gene: NA
j_gene: TRBJ2-1
v_gene: TRBV30
CDR3aa: CAWRESGPGEQFF

d_gene: NA
j_gene: TRBJ2-7
v_gene: TRBV19
CDR3aa: CASSIGSRGIAYEQYF

d_gene: NA
j_gene: TRBJ2-7
v_gene: TRBV2
CDR3aa: CASSESWQQYF

d_gene: TRBD1
j_gene: TRBJ1-2
v_gene: TRBV20-1
CDR3aa: CSARARAGGDKYGYTF

d_gene: NA
j_gene: TRBJ2-7
v_gene: TRBV7-6
CDR3aa: CASGAAQRYEQYF

d_gene: TRBD2
j_gene: TRBJ2-7
v_gene: TRBV19
CDR3aa: CASSMVTSGASIDEQYF

d_gene: NA
j_gene: TRBJ2-6
v_gene: TRBV7-2
CDR3aa: CASSLLITRLGRALSGANVLTF

d_gene: TRBD1
j_gene: TRBJ1-1
v_gene: TRBV20-1
CDR3aa: CSARSGQDSLLNTEAFF

d_gene: NA
j_gene: TRBJ2-7
v_gene: TRBV7-2
CDR3aa: CASSFDTNYEQYF

d_gene: NA
j_gene: TRBJ2-3
v_gene: TRBV27
CDR3aa: CASSSWAHGQDTQYF

d_gene: NA
j_gene: TRBJ1-5
v_gene: TRBV6-1
CDR3aa: CASSGGTDQPQHF

d_gene: NA
j_gene: TRBJ2-7
v_gene: TRBV20-1
CDR3aa: CSAVREGLSYEQYF

d_gene: NA
j_gene: TRBJ2-7
v_gene: TRBV6-2/TRBV6-3
CDR3aa: CASSSSGSAGF

d_gene: NA
j_gene: TRBJ2-7
v_gene: TRBV7-9
CDR3aa: CASSSGYYYEQYF

d_gene: NA
j_gene: TRBJ2-1
v_gene: TRBV29-1
CDR3aa: CSADGPAGNEQFF

d_gene: TRBD1
j_gene: TRBJ1-1
v_gene: TRBV4-3
CDR3aa: CASSQGAGGLNTEAFF

d_gene: NA
j_gene: TRBJ2-3
v_gene: TRBV7-9
CDR3aa: CASSLEIADTQYF

d_gene: NA
j_gene: TRBJ2-7
v_gene: TRBV27
CDR3aa: CASSPPAGGEQYF

d_gene: TRBD2
j_gene: TRBJ2-5
v_gene: TRBV29-1
CDR3aa: CSVEGACGSSETQYF

d_gene: NA
j_gene: TRBJ1-1
v_gene: TRBV6-6
CDR3aa: CASSTTKGGTNIEAFF

d_gene: NA
j_gene: TRBJ1-1
v_gene: TRBV14
CDR3aa: CASSHQLGQMNTEAFF

d_gene: NA
j_gene: TRBJ1-6
v_gene: TRBV9
CDR3aa: CASSVRGLKDSPLHF

d_gene: TRBD2
j_gene: TRBJ2-7
v_gene: TRBV4-1
CDR3aa: CASSQGYGTSGYEQYF

d_gene: NA
j_gene: TRBJ2-1
v_gene: TRBV4-3
CDR3aa: CASSQDWIAAYNEQFF

d_gene: NA
j_gene: TRBJ1-2
v_gene: TRBV20-1
CDR3aa: CSARDRGINSNYGYTF

d_gene: NA
j_gene: TRBJ2-3
v_gene: TRBV6-1
CDR3aa: CASSDQGTDTQYF

d_gene: TRBD2
j_gene: TRBJ2-1
v_gene: TRBV6-2/TRBV6-3
CDR3aa: CASSYSSGGANEQFF

d_gene: NA
j_gene: TRBJ1-1
v_gene: TRBV7-2
CDR3aa: CASSFSTYYTEAFF

d_gene: TRBD2
j_gene: TRBJ2-7
v_gene: TRBV5-1
CDR3aa: CASSAGGGPRSYEQYF

d_gene: NA
j_gene: TRBJ2-7
v_gene: TRBV29-1
CDR3aa: CSVGPGALSEQYF

d_gene: TRBD2
j_gene: TRBJ2-2
v_gene: TRBV27
CDR3aa: CASKFSGFPGELFF

d_gene: NA
j_gene: TRBJ2-7
v_gene: TRBV4-3
CDR3aa: CDSSQDNMGLDAYEQYF